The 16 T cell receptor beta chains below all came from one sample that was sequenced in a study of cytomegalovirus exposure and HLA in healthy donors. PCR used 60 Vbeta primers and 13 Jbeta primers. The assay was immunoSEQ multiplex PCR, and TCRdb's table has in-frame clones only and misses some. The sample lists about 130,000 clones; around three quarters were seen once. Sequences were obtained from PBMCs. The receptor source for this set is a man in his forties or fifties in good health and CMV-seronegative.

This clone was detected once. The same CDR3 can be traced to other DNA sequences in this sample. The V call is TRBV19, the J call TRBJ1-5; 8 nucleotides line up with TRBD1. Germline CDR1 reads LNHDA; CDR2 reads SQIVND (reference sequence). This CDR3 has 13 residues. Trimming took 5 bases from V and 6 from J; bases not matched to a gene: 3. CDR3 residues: CASSGQGSQPQHF. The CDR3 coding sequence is TGTGCCAGTAGTGGACAGGGAAGTCAGCCCCAGCATTTT.

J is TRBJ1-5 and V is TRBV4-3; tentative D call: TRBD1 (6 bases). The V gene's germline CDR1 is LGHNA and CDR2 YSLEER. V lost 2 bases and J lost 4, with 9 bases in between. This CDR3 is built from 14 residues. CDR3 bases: TGCGCCAGCAGCCAAAGCCAGGGGAATCAGCCCCAGCATTTT. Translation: CASSQSQGNQPQHF.

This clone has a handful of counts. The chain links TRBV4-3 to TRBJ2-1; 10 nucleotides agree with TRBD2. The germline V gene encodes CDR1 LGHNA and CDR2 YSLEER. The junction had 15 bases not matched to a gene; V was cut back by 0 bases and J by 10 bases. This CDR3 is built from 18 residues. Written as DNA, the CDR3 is TGCGCCAGCAGCCAAGAAGGGGTGGCTAGCGGGGGCATGGAGGAGCAGTTCTTC. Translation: CASSQEGVASGGMEEQFF.

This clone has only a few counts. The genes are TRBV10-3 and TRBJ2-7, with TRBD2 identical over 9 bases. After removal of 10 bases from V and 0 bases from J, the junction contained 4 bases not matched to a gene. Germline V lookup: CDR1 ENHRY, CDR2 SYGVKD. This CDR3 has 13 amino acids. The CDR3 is CANRREGSYEQYF. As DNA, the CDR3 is TGTGCCAATAGGCGGGAGGGCTCCTACGAGCAGTACTTC.

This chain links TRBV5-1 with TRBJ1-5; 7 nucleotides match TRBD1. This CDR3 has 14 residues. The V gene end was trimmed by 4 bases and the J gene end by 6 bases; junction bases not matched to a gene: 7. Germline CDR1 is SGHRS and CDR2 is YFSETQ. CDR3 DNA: TGCGCCAGCAGCCCTGGGACAGACGGTCAGCCCCAGCATTTT. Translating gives CASSPGTDGQPQHF.

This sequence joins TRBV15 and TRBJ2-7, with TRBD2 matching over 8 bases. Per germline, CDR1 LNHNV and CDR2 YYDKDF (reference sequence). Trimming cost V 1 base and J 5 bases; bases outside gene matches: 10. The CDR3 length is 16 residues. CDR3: CATSRVWPAGAHEQYF. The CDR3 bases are TGTGCCACCAGCAGAGTGTGGCCAGCGGGAGCCCACGAGCAGTACTTC.

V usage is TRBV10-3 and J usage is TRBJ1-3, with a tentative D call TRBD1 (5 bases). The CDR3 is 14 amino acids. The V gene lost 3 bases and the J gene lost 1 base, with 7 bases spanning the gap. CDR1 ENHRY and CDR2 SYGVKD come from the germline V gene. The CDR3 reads CAISEGESGNTIYF. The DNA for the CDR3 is TGTGCCATCAGTGAAGGGGAATCTGGAAACACCATATATTTT.

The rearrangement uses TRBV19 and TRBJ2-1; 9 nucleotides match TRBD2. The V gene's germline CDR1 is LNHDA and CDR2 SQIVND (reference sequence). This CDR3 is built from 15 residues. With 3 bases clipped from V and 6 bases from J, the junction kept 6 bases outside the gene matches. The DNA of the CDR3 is TGTGCCAGTAGTATGGGCGGGGGGGTCCTCAATGAGCAGTTCTTC. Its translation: CASSMGGGVLNEQFF.

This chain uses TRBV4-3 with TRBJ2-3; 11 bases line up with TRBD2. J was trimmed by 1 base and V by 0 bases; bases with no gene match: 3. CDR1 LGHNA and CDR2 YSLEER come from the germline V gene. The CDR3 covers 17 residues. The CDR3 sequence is CASSQDELAGGTDTQYF. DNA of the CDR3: TGCGCCAGCAGCCAAGATGAACTAGCGGGAGGCACAGATACGCAGTATTTT.

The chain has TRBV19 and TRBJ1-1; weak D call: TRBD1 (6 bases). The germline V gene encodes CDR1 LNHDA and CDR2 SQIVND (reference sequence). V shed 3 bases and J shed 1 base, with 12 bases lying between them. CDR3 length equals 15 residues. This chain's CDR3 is CASSIRGPANTEAFF. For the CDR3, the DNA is TGTGCCAGTAGTATCAGGGGACCCGCGAACACTGAAGCTTTCTTT.

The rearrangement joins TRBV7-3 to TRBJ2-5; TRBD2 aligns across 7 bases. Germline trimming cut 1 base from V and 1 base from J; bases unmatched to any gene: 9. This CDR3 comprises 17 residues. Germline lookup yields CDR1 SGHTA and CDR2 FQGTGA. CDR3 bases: TGTGCCAGCAGCTTAAGGGCGGGGACTAACATCCAAGAGACCCAGTACTTC. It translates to CASSLRAGTNIQETQYF.

CDR3 coding DNA: TGTGCCAGCAGTTTCCCGGCGGGGGCGAGCGGGAGCTCCTACAATGAGCAGTTCTTC. Translating it yields CASSFPAGASGSSYNEQFF. This sequence joins TRBV28 and TRBJ2-1; 8 bases agree with TRBD2. The V and J ends lost 3 bases and 0 bases, in that order; junction bases with no gene match: 13. This CDR3 region has 19 residues. Germline V gene lookup returns CDR1 MDHEN and CDR2 SYDVKM.

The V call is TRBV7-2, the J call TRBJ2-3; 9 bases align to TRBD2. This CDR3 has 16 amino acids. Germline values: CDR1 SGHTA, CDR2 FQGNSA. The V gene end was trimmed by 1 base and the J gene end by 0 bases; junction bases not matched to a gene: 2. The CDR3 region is CASSLVSGGSTDTQYF. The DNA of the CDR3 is TGTGCCAGCAGCTTAGTTAGCGGGGGAAGCACAGATACGCAGTATTTT. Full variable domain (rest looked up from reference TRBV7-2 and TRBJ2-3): GAGVSQSPSNKVTEKGKDVELRCDPISGHTALYWYRQSLGQGLEFLIYFQGNSAPDKSGLPSDRFSAERTGGSVSTLTIQRTQQEDSAVYLCASSLVSGGSTDTQYFGPGTRLTVL.

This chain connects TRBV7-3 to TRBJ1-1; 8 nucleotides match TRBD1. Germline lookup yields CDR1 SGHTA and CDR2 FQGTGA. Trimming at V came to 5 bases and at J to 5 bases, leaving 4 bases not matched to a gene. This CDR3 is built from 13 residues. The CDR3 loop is CASSLGQGTEAFF. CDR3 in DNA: TGTGCCAGCAGCCTTGGACAGGGAACTGAAGCTTTCTTT.

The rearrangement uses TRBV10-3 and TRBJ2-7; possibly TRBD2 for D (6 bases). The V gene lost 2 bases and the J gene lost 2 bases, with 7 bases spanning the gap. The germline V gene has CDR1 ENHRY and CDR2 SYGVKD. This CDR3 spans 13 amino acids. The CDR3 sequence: CAISEGGTYEQYF. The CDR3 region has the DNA TGTGCCATCAGTGAGGGAGGGACCTACGAGCAGTACTTC.

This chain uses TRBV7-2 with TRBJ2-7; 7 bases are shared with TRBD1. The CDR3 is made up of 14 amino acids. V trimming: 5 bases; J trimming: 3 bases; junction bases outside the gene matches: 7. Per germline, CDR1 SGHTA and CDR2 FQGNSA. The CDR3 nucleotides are TGTGCCAGCAGCCACGGACAGGAGAACTACGAGCAGTACTTC. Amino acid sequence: CASSHGQENYEQYF.